These T cell receptor beta chains were read from a single sample in a study of blood T cell repertoires in COVID-19. Assay: immunoSEQ multiplex PCR; the TCRdb copy retains only in-frame clones and omits some. The table lists 200,000 to 250,000 clones, 70% to 85% of them singletons. What was sequenced was peripheral blood. These receptors were obtained from a man of 80 years or more with acute or convalescent COVID-19. Each CDR3 is given with its conserved first and last residue. The order of the fields is V gene, J gene, clone size, D gene, CDR3 DNA, CDR3 protein. A D gene is named only where the DNA matches it firmly. Rows give clone size only sometimes, using once, few, many, or a class for an expanded clone.

v_gene: TRBV3-1/TRBV3-2; j_gene: TRBJ2-1; abundance: .; d_gene: TRBD1; CDR3nt: TGTGCCAGCACGGACAGGGGGCTCAACAATGAGCAGTTCTTC; CDR3aa: CASTDRGLNNEQFF
v_gene: TRBV18; j_gene: TRBJ1-3; abundance: .; d_gene: .; CDR3nt: TGTGCCAGCTCACGAGACAGGCTTGGAAACACCATATATTTT; CDR3aa: CASSRDRLGNTIYF
v_gene: TRBV4-2; j_gene: TRBJ2-2; abundance: .; d_gene: .; CDR3nt: TGTGCCAGCAGCCAAGATGAGGGTTTCACCGGGGAGCTGTTTTTT; CDR3aa: CASSQDEGFTGELFF
v_gene: TRBV6-5; j_gene: TRBJ1-1; abundance: .; d_gene: .; CDR3nt: TGTGCCAGCAGTTACAAGGGGCTGTGGAAGAACACTGAAGCTTTCTTT; CDR3aa: CASSYKGLWKNTEAFF
v_gene: TRBV3-1/TRBV3-2; j_gene: TRBJ2-1; abundance: .; d_gene: .; CDR3nt: TGTGCCAGCAGTCCGCTAGAAACCTTTAGTGAGCAGTTCTTC; CDR3aa: CASSPLETFSEQFF
v_gene: TRBV11-2; j_gene: TRBJ2-7; abundance: .; d_gene: .; CDR3nt: TGTGCCAGCAGTTCGGACTGGAACTCCTACGAGCAGTACTTC; CDR3aa: CASSSDWNSYEQYF
v_gene: TRBV9; j_gene: TRBJ1-1; abundance: .; d_gene: .; CDR3nt: TGTGCCAGCTCCCGGGGAACGGCTGAGAACACTGAAGCTTTCTTT; CDR3aa: CASSRGTAENTEAFF
v_gene: TRBV3-1/TRBV3-2; j_gene: TRBJ1-2; abundance: .; d_gene: .; CDR3nt: TGTGCCAGCAGCCAAGGGGAGTACTATGGCTACACCTTC; CDR3aa: CASSQGEYYGYTF
v_gene: TRBV29-1; j_gene: TRBJ2-3; abundance: .; d_gene: TRBD2; CDR3nt: TGCAGCGTTGGGGCTAGCGGGAAACCAGATACGCAGTATTTT; CDR3aa: CSVGASGKPDTQYF
v_gene: TRBV12-3/TRBV12-4; j_gene: TRBJ2-2; abundance: once; d_gene: .; CDR3nt: TGTGCCAGCCGGAGAACCGGGGAGCTGTTTTTT; CDR3aa: CASRRTGELFF
v_gene: TRBV20-1; j_gene: TRBJ2-1; abundance: .; d_gene: TRBD2; CDR3nt: TGCAGTGCTAGTGGCCGCGGGAGAATTGTCGATGAGCAGTTCTTC; CDR3aa: CSASGRGRIVDEQFF
v_gene: TRBV6-5; j_gene: TRBJ2-5; abundance: .; d_gene: .; CDR3nt: TGTGCCAGCAGAACACCGGACAGAAGGAGGACCCAGTACTTC; CDR3aa: CASRTPDRRRTQYF
v_gene: TRBV4-1; j_gene: TRBJ2-6; abundance: once; d_gene: .; CDR3nt: TGCGCCAGCAGCCAAGAGTCTGGTACAGGGAGTACTGGGGCCAACGTCCTGACTTTC; CDR3aa: CASSQESGTGSTGANVLTF
v_gene: TRBV2; j_gene: TRBJ2-2; abundance: .; d_gene: .; CDR3nt: TGTGCCAGCAGGGGAGCTTCGGGCGGGGAGCTGTTTTTT; CDR3aa: CASRGASGGELFF